This T cell receptor beta chain was obtained from a study of shared clonotypes between healthy human individuals (dated by TCRdb to 2020 to 2021). With respect to the entire study: The cohort included three men and a couple of women between 18 and 49 years of age. For each donor, CD4 naive and CD4 memory were each run on three plates, CD8 naive on two plates, and CD8 memory on one plate. The study deeply sequenced blood TCR repertoires of about 5 healthy adults to estimate repertoire size and the extent of clonotype sharing between individuals. Libraries were prepared and TCR repertoires were sequenced by different laboratories using diverse techniques, in order to increase sequencing depth and limit assay-specific biases. Leukapheresis yielded between about 0.9 and 10 billion PBMCs per donor. Overall study results and their limits: Because the study included only a small number of donors, the genetic and exposure-history diversity represented was limited. Pairwise subsampling led to the expectation that sequencing depth would affect the degree of clonotype sharing among donors. When a handful of donors were compared, the shared fraction of clonotypes was about 5% for naive CD4, roughly 3.3% for naive CD8, 2% to 2.5% for memory CD4, and about 0.36% for memory CD8. Larger estimated clonotype richness was generally found for naive subsets than for memory subsets. Even with the large sequencing depth, rarefaction of the sorted-subset datasets indicated that sequencing was incomplete. Sampling was limited to blood, and TCR repertoires in tissue likely differ from TCR repertoires in blood. Clonotypes shared by all four sorted-subset donors showed higher generation probabilities than non-shared clonotypes.

A note on this clone: Which antigen it targets is not known. No base-level quality is on record; no much larger clone is a single base apart.

CDR1 is given as SEHNR and CDR2 as FQNEAQ, both from the germline V gene (reference sequence). V is pared back by 4 bases and J by 6 bases, with 12 bases lying between the germline termini. The CDR3 measures 13 amino acids from cysteine to phenylalanine. Solely the CDR3 DNA is kept, with 39 bases framed from the first base. TCR CDR3 regions were amplified from genomic DNA by multiplex PCR using the deep immunoSEQ assay. Extracted genomic DNA from each cell subset was spread evenly across all wells of several immunoSEQ 96-well plates, with each plate serving as a replicate. For sorted subsets, 150 to 250 ng of genomic DNA, equivalent to 30,000 or so T cell genomes, went into each replicate PCR. The purified libraries were quantified using a Qubit 3.0 fluorometer, sized with a Bioanalyzer 2100, and then quantified again using the KAPA Library Quantification kit. Each immunoSEQ 96-well plate was sequenced on its own single-read 150-cycle Illumina NextSeq 550 flow cell. In the original analysis: Because the immunoSEQ output included only junctional sequences and no quality scores, the filtering could not be the same as the filtering used for full-length reads. To assign V/J genes and CDR3, sequences were annotated against IMGT germline references using PyIR, a Python wrapper for IgBLAST v1.9. Any read was removed if the V/J assignment was weak (E-value above 1e-6), the CDR3 was missing, or the read contained stop codons, out-of-frame junctions, or ambiguous translated residues. V3J clonotypes were defined as sequences sharing an identical inferred V gene, J gene, and CDR3 amino acid sequence. Percentage overlap between repertoires was computed as shared unique clonotypes divided by the size of the smaller repertoire. RTK rarefaction, the Chao1 estimator, and Recon v2.1 estimates of unobserved clonotypes were used to assess repertoire richness. Generation probabilities were computed with OLGA for all TCRbeta clonotypes obtained by the gDNA method from several donors. Not all clones reach the TCRdb copy of this immuneACCESS table, which keeps in-frame sequences only. Checked studies attribute under half of the gap to unresolved V genes and leave the rest unexplained. For V, J and clone size, that table is used; D and trimming come from the DNA. The sample contains around 600,000 clones, 98% of them found a single time. The top ten clonotypes cover 0.25% to 0.35% of the sample.

CD8 naive samples were obtained by positive selection for CCR7 among CD45RO-negative cells, yielding a CD45RA+CCR7+ population from which TemRA cells were excluded. The donors were healthy, HIV-negative adults with no recently reported acute infections or vaccinations. Every donor was a Caucasian adult living in Nashville, Tennessee, USA. Blood was collected by leukapheresis, and PBMCs were isolated by Ficoll-Histopaque density gradient centrifugation and then cryopreserved in liquid nitrogen vapor phase. Purity and quantity of every magnetically sorted T cell population were checked by analytical flow cytometry. Genomic DNA was isolated from each sorted fraction and quantified by UV absorbance on a Nanodrop 2000c.

The sequence joins TRBV7-9 to TRBJ1-1; the D gene is perhaps TRBD1, on 6 matching bases. This TCR was sampled from a young man in good health. What was sequenced was naive CD8+ T cells sorted from blood. Read against the paper, the sample's cell subset or site label means: CD45RA+CCR7+. In nucleotide form, the sequence is TGTGCCAGCAGCTACAAAGGGGGACCTGAAGCTTTCTTT. Translated, it gives CASSYKGGPEAFF.